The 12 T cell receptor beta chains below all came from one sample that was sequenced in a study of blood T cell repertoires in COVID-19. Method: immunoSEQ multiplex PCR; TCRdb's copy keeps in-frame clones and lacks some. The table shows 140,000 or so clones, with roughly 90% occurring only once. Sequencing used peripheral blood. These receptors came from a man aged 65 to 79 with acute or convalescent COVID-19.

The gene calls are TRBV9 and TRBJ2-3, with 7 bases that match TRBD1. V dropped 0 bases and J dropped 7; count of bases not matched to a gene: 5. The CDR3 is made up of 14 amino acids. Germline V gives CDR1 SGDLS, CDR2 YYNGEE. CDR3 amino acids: CASSVVGTDNTQYF. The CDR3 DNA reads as TGTGCCAGCAGCGTAGTAGGGACAGATAATACGCAGTATTTT.

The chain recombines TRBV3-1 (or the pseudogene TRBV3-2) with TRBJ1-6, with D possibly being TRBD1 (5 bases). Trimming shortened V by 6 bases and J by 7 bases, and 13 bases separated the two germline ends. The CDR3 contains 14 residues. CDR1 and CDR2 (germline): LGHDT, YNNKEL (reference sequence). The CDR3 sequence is CASSSGRGNSPLHF. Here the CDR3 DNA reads TGTGCCAGCAGTTCAGGGAGGGGAAATTCACCCCTCCACTTT.

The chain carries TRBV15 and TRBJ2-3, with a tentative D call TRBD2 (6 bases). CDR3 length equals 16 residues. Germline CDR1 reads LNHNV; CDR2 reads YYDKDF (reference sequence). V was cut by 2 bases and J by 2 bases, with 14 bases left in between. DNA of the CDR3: TGTGCCACCAGCAGACGTATGTGGCGGGACACAGATACGCAGTATTTT. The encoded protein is CATSRRMWRDTDTQYF.

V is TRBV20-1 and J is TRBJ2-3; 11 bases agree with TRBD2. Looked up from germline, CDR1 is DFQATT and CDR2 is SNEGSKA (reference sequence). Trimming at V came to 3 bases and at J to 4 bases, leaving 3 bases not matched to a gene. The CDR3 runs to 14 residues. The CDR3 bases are TGCAGTGCTAGTCCGGGACTAGCGGCAGATACGCAGTATTTT. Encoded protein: CSASPGLAADTQYF.

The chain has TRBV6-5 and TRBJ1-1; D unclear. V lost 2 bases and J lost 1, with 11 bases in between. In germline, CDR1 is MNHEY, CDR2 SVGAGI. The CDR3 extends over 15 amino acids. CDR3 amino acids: CASSYGPESNTEAFF. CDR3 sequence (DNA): TGTGCCAGCAGTTACGGTCCGGAGTCGAACACTGAAGCTTTCTTT.

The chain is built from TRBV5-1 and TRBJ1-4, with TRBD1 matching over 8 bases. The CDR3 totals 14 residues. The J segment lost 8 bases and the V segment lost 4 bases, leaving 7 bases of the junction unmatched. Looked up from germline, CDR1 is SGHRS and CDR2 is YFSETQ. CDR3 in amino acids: CASSQGQDGEKLFF. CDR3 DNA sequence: TGCGCCAGCAGCCAGGGACAGGATGGAGAAAAACTGTTTTTT.

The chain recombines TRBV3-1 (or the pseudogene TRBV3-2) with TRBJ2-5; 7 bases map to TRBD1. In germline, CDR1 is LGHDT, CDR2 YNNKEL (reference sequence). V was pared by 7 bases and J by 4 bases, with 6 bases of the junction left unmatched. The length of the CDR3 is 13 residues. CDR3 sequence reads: CASILGGGETQYF. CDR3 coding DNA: TGTGCCAGCATCCTAGGGGGCGGAGAGACCCAGTACTTC.

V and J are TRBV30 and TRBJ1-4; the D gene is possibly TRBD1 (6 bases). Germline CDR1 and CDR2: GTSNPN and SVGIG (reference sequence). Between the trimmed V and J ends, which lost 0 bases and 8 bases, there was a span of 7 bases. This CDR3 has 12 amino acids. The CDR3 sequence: CAWSVQGEKLFF. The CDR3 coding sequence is TGTGCCTGGAGTGTCCAGGGGGAAAAACTGTTTTTT.

The chain's CDR3 is CASAHNNEQFF. The CDR3 coding sequence is TGTGCTTCTGCACACAACAATGAGCAGTTCTTC. The chain combines TRBV12-3 or TRBV12-4 with TRBJ2-1; D gene unclear. The CDR3 has 11 amino acids.

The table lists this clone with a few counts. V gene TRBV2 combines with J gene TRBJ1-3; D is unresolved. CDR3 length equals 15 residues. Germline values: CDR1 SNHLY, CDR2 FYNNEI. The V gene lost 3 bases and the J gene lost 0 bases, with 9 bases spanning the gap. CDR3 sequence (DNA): TGTGCCAGCAGTGACACAGCCTCCTCTGGAAACACCATATATTTT. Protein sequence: CASSDTASSGNTIYF.

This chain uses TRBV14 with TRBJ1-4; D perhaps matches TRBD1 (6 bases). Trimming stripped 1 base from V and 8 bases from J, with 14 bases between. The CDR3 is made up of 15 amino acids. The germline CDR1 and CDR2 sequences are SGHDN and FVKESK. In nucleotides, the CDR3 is TGTGCCAGCAGCCAAGGTTCCAGGGGCGGAGAAAAACTGTTTTTT. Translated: CASSQGSRGGEKLFF.

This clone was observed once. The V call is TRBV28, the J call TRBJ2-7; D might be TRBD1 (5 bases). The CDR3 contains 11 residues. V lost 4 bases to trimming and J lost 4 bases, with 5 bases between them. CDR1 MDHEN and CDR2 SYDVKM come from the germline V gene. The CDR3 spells CASSYRYEQYF. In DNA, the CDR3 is TGTGCCAGCAGTTACAGGTACGAGCAGTACTTC.